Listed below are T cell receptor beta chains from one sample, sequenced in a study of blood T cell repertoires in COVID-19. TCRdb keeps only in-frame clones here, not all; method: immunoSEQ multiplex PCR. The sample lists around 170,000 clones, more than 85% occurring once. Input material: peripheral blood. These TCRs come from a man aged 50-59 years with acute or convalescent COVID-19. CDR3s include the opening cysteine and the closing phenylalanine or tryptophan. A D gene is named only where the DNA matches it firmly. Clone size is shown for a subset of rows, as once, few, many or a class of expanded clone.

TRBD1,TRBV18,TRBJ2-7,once,CASSPGQVSGYEQYF,TGTGCCAGCTCACCCGGACAGGTATCGGGTTACGAGCAGTACTTC
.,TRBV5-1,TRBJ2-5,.,CASSYGTLQETQYF,TGCGCCAGCAGCTACGGGACACTCCAAGAGACCCAGTACTTC
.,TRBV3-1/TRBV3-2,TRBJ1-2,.,CASSPGTRSDYGYTF,TGTGCCAGCAGCCCCGGGACAAGATCAGACTATGGCTACACCTTC
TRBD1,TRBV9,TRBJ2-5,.,CASSDTGTAETQYF,TGTGCCAGCAGCGACACCGGGACAGCCGAGACCCAGTACTTC
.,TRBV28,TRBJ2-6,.,CASSSNLGSSGANVLTF,TGTGCCAGCAGTTCGAACTTAGGGAGCTCTGGGGCCAACGTCCTGACTTTC
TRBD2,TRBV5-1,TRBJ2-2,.,CASSFGLADTGELFF,TGCGCCAGCAGCTTCGGACTAGCGGACACCGGGGAGCTGTTTTTT
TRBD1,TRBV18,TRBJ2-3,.,CASSPIMSDRADTQYF,TGTGCCAGCTCACCCATCATGTCGGACAGGGCAGATACGCAGTATTTT
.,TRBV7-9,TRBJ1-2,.,CASSLAGQGGYGYTF,TGTGCCAGCAGCTTAGCCGGGCAGGGCGGCTATGGCTACACCTTC
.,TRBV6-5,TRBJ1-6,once,CASRPWSSYNSPLHF,TGTGCCAGCCGCCCCTGGAGCTCCTATAATTCACCCCTCCACTTT
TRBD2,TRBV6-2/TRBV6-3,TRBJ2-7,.,CASSRTSASTDEQYF,TGTGCCAGCAGTAGGACTAGCGCCTCAACGGACGAGCAGTACTTC
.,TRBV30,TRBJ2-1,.,CAWSPETGRRGSYNEQFF,TGTGCCTGGAGTCCTGAGACGGGACGGAGGGGCTCCTACAATGAGCAGTTCTTC
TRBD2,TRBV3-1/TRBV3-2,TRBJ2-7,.,CASSQGTSRNEQYF,TGTGCCAGCAGCCAGGGGACTAGCAGAAACGAGCAGTACTTC
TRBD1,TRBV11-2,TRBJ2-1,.,CASSLRQGAANEQFF,TGTGCCAGCAGCTTAAGACAGGGGGCTGCAAATGAGCAGTTCTTC
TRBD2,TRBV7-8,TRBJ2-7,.,CASSSKWAGTLAGVPYEQYF,TGTGCCAGCAGCTCCAAATGGGCTGGGACTCTAGCGGGAGTCCCCTACGAGCAGTACTTC
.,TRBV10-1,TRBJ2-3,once,CASSVGTSTDTQYF,TGCGCCAGCAGCGTCGGGACTAGCACAGATACGCAGTATTTT
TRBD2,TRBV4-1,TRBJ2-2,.,CASSHPRGGWTGELFF,TGCGCCAGCAGCCACCCCCGGGGAGGGTGGACCGGGGAGCTGTTTTTT
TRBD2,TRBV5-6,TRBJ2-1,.,CASSLDVAGGGNEQFF,TGTGCCAGCAGCCTAGACGTAGCGGGAGGGGGCAATGAGCAGTTCTTC
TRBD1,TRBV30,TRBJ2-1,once,CAWSPTTGGYEQFF,TGTGCCTGGAGCCCCACTACAGGGGGCTATGAGCAGTTCTTC
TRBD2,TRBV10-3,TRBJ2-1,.,CAISERGASGVYNEQFF,TGTGCCATCAGTGAGCGGGGAGCTAGCGGGGTCTACAATGAGCAGTTCTTC
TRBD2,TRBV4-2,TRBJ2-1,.,CASSQARLAGGRNEQFF,TGTGCCAGCAGCCAAGCCCGCTTAGCGGGGGGGCGCAATGAGCAGTTCTTC
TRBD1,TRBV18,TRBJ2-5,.,CASSPRTGRETQYF,TGTGCCAGCTCACCAAGGACAGGGAGAGAGACCCAGTACTTC
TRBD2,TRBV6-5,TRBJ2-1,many,CATMDGGAGYNEQFF,TGTGCCACTATGGATGGGGGAGCGGGGTACAATGAGCAGTTCTTC
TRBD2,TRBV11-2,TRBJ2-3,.,CASSLVGGYTDTQYF,TGTGCCAGCAGCTTAGTCGGGGGGTATACAGATACGCAGTATTTT
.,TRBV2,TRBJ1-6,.,CASRGDYNSPLHF,TGTGCCTCGCGGGGGGACTATAATTCACCCCTCCACTTT
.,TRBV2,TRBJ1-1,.,CASSEGSSEAFF,TGTGCCAGCAGTGAAGGGAGCTCTGAAGCTTTCTTT
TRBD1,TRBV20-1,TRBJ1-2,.,CSARQGDGYTF,TGCAGTGCGCGACAGGGGGATGGCTACACCTTC
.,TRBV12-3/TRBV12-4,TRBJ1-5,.,CASSPGVQPQHF,TGTGCCAGCAGCCCAGGGGTTCAGCCCCAGCATTTT
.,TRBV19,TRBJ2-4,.,CASSIGRKNIQYF,TGTGCCAGTAGTATAGGCAGAAAAAACATTCAGTACTTC
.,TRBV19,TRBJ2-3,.,CASSIRQERRGYTQYF,TGTGCCAGTAGTATAAGGCAGGAGCGGCGGGGTTATACGCAGTATTTT
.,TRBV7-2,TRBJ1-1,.,CASSFQGRTEAFF,TGTGCCAGCAGTTTTCAGGGAAGGACTGAAGCTTTCTTT
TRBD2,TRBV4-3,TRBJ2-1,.,CASSNQRGTYNEQFF,TGCGCCAGCAGCAACCAGCGGGGAACCTACAATGAGCAGTTCTTC
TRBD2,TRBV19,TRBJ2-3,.,CASIQTSASTDTQYF,TGTGCCAGTATTCAGACTAGCGCAAGCACAGATACGCAGTATTTT
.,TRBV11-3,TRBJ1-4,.,CASSLECRVKEKLFF,TGTGCCAGCAGCTTAGAATGCAGGGTTAAAGAAAAACTGTTTTTT
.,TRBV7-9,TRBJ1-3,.,CASTLPSTGAKYSGNTIYF,TGTGCCAGCACCCTTCCCTCGACAGGCGCCAAGTACTCTGGAAACACCATATATTTT
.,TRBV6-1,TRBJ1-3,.,CASSDLSTDSGNTIYF,TGTGCCAGCAGTGACCTTTCGACAGACTCTGGAAACACCATATATTTT
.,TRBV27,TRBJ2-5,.,CASSAGWGLGFGETQYF,TGTGCCAGCAGTGCCGGTTGGGGGCTTGGTTTCGGTGAGACCCAGTACTTC
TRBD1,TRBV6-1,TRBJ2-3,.,CASSDRQGMGTDTQYF,TGTGCCAGCAGTGATAGACAGGGGATGGGCACAGATACGCAGTATTTT
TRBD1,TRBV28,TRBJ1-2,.,CASRTGRNDGYTF,TGTGCCAGCAGGACAGGGAGGAACGATGGCTACACCTTC
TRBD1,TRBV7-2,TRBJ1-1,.,CASSFFSWTGEDTEAFF,TGTGCCAGCAGCTTTTTCTCCTGGACAGGGGAGGACACTGAAGCTTTCTTT
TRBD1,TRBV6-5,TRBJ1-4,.,CASSRQGTNEKLFF,TGTGCCAGCAGTCGACAGGGGACAAATGAAAAACTGTTTTTT